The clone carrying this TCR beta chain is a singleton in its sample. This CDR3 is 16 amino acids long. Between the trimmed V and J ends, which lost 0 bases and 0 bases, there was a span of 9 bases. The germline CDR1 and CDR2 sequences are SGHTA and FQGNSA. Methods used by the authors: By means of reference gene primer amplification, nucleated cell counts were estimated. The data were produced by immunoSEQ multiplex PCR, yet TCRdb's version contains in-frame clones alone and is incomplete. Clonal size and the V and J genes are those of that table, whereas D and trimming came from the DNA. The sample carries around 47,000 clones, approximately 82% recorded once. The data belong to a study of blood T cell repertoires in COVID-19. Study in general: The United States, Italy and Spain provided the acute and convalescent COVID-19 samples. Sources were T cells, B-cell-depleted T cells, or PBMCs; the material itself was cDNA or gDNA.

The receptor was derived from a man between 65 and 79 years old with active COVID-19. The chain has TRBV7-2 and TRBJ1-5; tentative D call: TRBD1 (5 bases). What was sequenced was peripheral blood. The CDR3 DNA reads TGTGCCAGCAGCTTAGCGGTAGGGGTTAGCAATCAGCCCCAGCATTTT. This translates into CASSLAVGVSNQPQHF.